One and the same sample provided the 20 T cell receptor beta chains below, sequenced in a study of human T cells and chemical hapten exposure. TCRdb re-called the RACE reads with MiXCR, one entry per CDR3 protein. The sample holds 75,000 to 90,000 distinct CDR3 sequences, 8% to 13% seen once. Noted time point: patch test 2, 6 weeks after DPC sensitization. The treatment denotes: therapeutic diphenylcyclopropenone sensitization with weekly scalp DPC. Specimen: whole blood, collected in connection with sensitization to the hapten diphenylcyclopropenone (DPC). Source of these receptors: a woman in her forties or fifties with alopecia areata. Some clones in this sample may be carry-over from other donors' samples.

This clonotype showed up many times. The V gene is TRBV24-1, the J gene TRBJ2-1; D perhaps matches TRBD1 (7 bases). The CDR3 contains 13 residues. CDR1 and CDR2 from the germline V gene are KGHDR and SFDVKD. The germline V and J ends were trimmed by 5 bases and 7 bases, with 11 bases remaining between them. CDR3 DNA sequence: TGTGCCACCAGTGGGCCAGGGGGGAATGAGCAGTTCTTC. It codes for CATSGPGGNEQFF.

The gene calls are TRBV28 and TRBJ2-1, with D possibly called TRBD1 or TRBD2 (5 bases each). The V gene lost 6 bases and the J gene lost 15 bases, with 18 bases spanning the gap. This CDR3 comprises 12 residues. CDR1 and CDR2 (germline): MDHEN, SYDVKM. CDR3 sequence (DNA): TGTGCCAGCAGGTCTTCGGGGAAGAGGGGGTTCTTC. Protein: CASRSSGKRGFF.

This clonotype was counted many times. V usage is TRBV6-5 and J usage is TRBJ2-5; 11 bases line up with TRBD2. CDR1 and CDR2 from the germline V gene are MNHEY and SVGAGI. CDR3 length: 16 amino acids. With V trimmed by 10 bases and J by 4 bases, 14 bases remained unmatched. The CDR3 here is CATRNLAGGYPETQYF. CDR3 coding DNA: TGTGCCACTAGAAATTTAGCGGGAGGGTATCCAGAGACCCAGTACTTC.

This clonotype was seen ten or more times. CDR3 DNA: TGTGCCACCAGGGTAGGAGATACGCAGTATTTT. Translated, it gives CATRVGDTQYF. The chain employs TRBV24-1 and TRBJ2-3; unclear D gene. V shed 7 bases and J shed 5 bases, with 6 bases lying between them. The CDR3 spans 11 residues. Per the germline V gene, CDR1 is KGHDR and CDR2 is SFDVKD.

This clonotype was counted at least ten times. The chain links TRBV10-3 to TRBJ2-4; TRBD2 is a possible D gene (5 bases). This CDR3 contains 14 residues. CDR1 is ENHRY and CDR2 is SYGVKD in the germline V gene. The V end lost 4 bases, the J end lost 5 bases, and 12 bases lay between the germline ends. DNA of the CDR3: TGTGCCATCAGTGGTGTCGGGCGGGAAAACATTCAGTACTTC. This gives the protein CAISGVGRENIQYF.

In DNA form, the CDR3 reads TGTGCCAGCGCCCTTACTAGCGGGAAGAGCTCCTACGAGCAGTACTTC. Amino acid sequence: CASALTSGKSSYEQYF. This chain connects TRBV18 to TRBJ2-7; 10 bases map to TRBD2. The V and J ends lost 8 bases and 0 bases, in that order; junction bases with no gene match: 10. This CDR3 has 16 residues. CDR1 is KGHSH, CDR2 LQKENI, per germline.

Many counts were recorded for this clonotype. The chain links TRBV7-8 to TRBJ2-7; a possible D gene is TRBD2 (6 bases). This CDR3 spans 15 amino acids. CDR1 and CDR2 from the germline V gene are SGHVS and FQNEAQ. The V end was cut by 3 bases, the J end by 2 bases, with 14 bases between. The CDR3 reads CASSLAQEGPYEQYF. The CDR3 DNA reads as TGTGCCAGCAGCTTGGCGCAGGAGGGTCCCTACGAGCAGTACTTC.

The sample holds a few counts of this clonotype. V is TRBV18 and J is TRBJ1-1; D remains unclear. In germline, CDR1 is KGHSH, CDR2 LQKENI. Trimming removed 3 bases at V and 1 base at J, with 15 bases between. CDR3 length equals 16 residues. As DNA, the CDR3 is TGTGCCAGCTCACCCCTGCAAAGATCCCGGAACACTGAAGCTTTCTTT. The encoded protein is CASSPLQRSRNTEAFF.

This clonotype was observed many times. The chain is built from TRBV7-9 and TRBJ2-1, with D unclear. Germline CDR1 is SEHNR and CDR2 is FQNEAQ (reference sequence). CDR3 length equals 13 residues. V was clipped by 6 bases and J by 4 bases, with 10 bases between them. CDR3 region: CASSFDGYNEQFF. In nucleotides, the CDR3 is TGTGCCAGCAGTTTCGACGGGTACAATGAGCAGTTCTTC. The full variable domain, in which reference TRBV7-9 and TRBJ2-1 provide the parts outside the CDR3, is DTGVSQNPRHKITKRGQNVTFRCDPISEHNRLYWYRQTLGQGPEFLTYFQNEAQLEKSRLLSDRFSAERPKGSFSTLEIQRTEQGDSAMYLCASSFDGYNEQFFGPGTRLTVL.

This clonotype was counted many times. The V call is TRBV6-5, the J call TRBJ2-5; D remains unclear. CDR1 and CDR2 from the germline V gene are MNHEY and SVGAGI. Between the trimmed V and J ends, which lost 0 bases and 0 bases, there was a span of 11 bases. This CDR3 is built from 16 residues. CDR3 bases: TGTGCCAGCAGTTACTCGTCAGAAGAATACCAAGAGACCCAGTACTTC. The encoded protein is CASSYSSEEYQETQYF.

This chain joins TRBV28 and TRBJ2-1, with 7 bases identical to TRBD2. The CDR3 has 14 amino acids. The germline gives CDR1 MDHEN, CDR2 SYDVKM. Trimming removed 2 bases from V and 6 bases from J; junction bases left unmatched: 4. The CDR3, as DNA: TGTGCCAGCAGTTTAGCGGGAGAAGTCAATGAGCAGTTCTTC. It is translated as CASSLAGEVNEQFF. Supplemented by reference TRBV28 and TRBJ2-1, the full variable domain reads DVKVTQSSRYLVKRTGEKVFLECVQDMDHENMFWYRQDPGLGLRLIYFSYDVKMKEKGDIPEGYSVSREKKERFSLILESASTNQTSMYLCASSLAGEVNEQFFGPGTRLTVL.

Written as DNA, the CDR3 is TGTGCCAGCTGCCCAACGGGACAGCTAAACATTCAGTACTTC. Residues: CASCPTGQLNIQYF. V and J are TRBV27 and TRBJ2-4; 7 positions agree with TRBD1. Trimming took 8 bases from V and 6 from J; bases not matched to a gene: 10. Germline loops: CDR1 MNHEY, CDR2 SMNVEV (reference sequence). CDR3 size: 14 residues.

This clonotype came up many times. The chain recombines TRBV4-3 with TRBJ1-4; the D is unclear. CDR3 size: 15 residues. V lost 1 base, J lost 8 bases, and 14 bases lay in between. Germline lookup yields CDR1 LGHNA and CDR2 YSLEER. CDR3 DNA sequence: TGCGCCAGCAGCCAAGTGGAGCGGGTCGGGGAAAAACTGTTTTTT. Translated, it gives CASSQVERVGEKLFF.

This clonotype was seen a handful of times. The V gene is TRBV20-1, the J gene TRBJ1-2; D uncertain. The CDR3 contains 13 residues. V was shortened by 1 base and J by 4 bases, with 10 bases between the two germline ends. Germline V gene lookup returns CDR1 DFQATT and CDR2 SNEGSKA (reference sequence). CDR3 in amino acids: CSARVVDPYGYTF. CDR3 DNA sequence: TGCAGTGCTAGAGTAGTTGATCCCTATGGCTACACCTTC.

This clonotype has a handful of counts. The chain combines TRBV11-2 with TRBJ1-4; 8 positions agree with TRBD1. Germline V gene data show CDR1 as SGHAT and CDR2 as FQNNGV. This CDR3 has 15 residues. Trimming took 2 bases from V and 5 from J; bases not matched to a gene: 4. The CDR3 nucleotides read TGTGCCAGCAGCTTACCAGGGACAGGAAATGAAAAACTGTTTTTT. This gives the protein CASSLPGTGNEKLFF.

The chain couples TRBV5-1 to TRBJ2-7, with TRBD2 identical over 11 bases. Germline trimming cut 0 bases from V and 5 bases from J; bases unmatched to any gene: 4. The CDR3 loop spans 15 amino acids. Germline CDR1 reads SGHRS; CDR2 reads YFSETQ. CDR3 loop: CASSLALAGAHEQYF. CDR3 DNA: TGCGCCAGCAGCTTGGCACTAGCGGGAGCCCACGAGCAGTACTTC.

This clonotype has only a few counts. CDR3 loop: CASSQVSLSTDTQYF. DNA of the CDR3: TGTGCCAGCAGCCAAGTGAGTCTGAGCACAGATACGCAGTATTTT. The rearrangement joins TRBV3-1 to TRBJ2-3; D remains unclear. Germline CDR1 reads LGHDT; CDR2 reads YNNKEL (reference sequence). CDR3 size: 15 residues. The ends were cut back, 1 base at V and 0 bases at J, with 8 bases in the middle.

This clonotype appeared many times. The V call is TRBV20-1, the J call TRBJ2-1, with 7 positions matching TRBD2. V was pared by 6 bases and J by 4 bases, with 9 bases of the junction left unmatched. The CDR3 length is 14 residues. Germline CDR1 reads DFQATT; CDR2 reads SNEGSKA (reference sequence). The CDR3 protein is CSAETSATYNEQFF. The CDR3 DNA is TGCAGTGCCGAAACTAGCGCTACATACAATGAGCAGTTCTTC.

V and J are TRBV7-8 and TRBJ2-1; 13 bases agree with TRBD2. V was clipped by 4 bases and J by 5 bases; unmatched bases: 5. Germline V gene data show CDR1 as SGHVS and CDR2 as FQNEAQ. The CDR3 contains 16 residues. The CDR3 loop is CASSSRGTSGNNEQFF. In nucleotides, the CDR3 is TGTGCCAGCAGCTCCCGAGGGACTAGCGGGAACAATGAGCAGTTCTTC.

There are many counts of this clonotype. The chain carries TRBV5-1 and TRBJ2-3; no reliable D call. The germline CDR1 and CDR2 sequences are SGHRS and YFSETQ. The CDR3 is made up of 14 amino acids. The ends were cut back, 0 bases at V and 6 bases at J, with 11 bases in the middle. The CDR3 is CASSLAKTGDTQYF. The CDR3 DNA is TGCGCCAGCAGCTTGGCCAAGACCGGGGATACGCAGTATTTT.